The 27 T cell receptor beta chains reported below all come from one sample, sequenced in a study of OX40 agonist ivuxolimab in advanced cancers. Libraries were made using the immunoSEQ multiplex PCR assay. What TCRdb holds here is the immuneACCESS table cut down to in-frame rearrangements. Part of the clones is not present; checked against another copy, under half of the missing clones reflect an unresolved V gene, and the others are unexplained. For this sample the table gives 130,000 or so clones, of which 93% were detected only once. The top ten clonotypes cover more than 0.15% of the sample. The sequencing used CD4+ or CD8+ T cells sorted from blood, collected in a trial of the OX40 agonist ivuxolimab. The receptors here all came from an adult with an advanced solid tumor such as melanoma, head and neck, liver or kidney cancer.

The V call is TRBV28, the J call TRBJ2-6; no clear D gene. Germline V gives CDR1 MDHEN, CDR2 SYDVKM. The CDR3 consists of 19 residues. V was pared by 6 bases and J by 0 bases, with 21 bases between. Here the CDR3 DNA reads TGTGCCAGCAGCTCCCCGTCGGAAGGTGCTTACTCTGGGGCCAACGTCCTGACTTTC. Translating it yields CASSSPSEGAYSGANVLTF.

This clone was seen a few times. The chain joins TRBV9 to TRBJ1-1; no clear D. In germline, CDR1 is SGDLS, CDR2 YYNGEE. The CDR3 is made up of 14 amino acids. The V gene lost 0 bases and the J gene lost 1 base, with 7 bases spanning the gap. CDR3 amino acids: CASSVAHTNTEAFF. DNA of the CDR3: TGTGCCAGCAGCGTAGCCCACACGAACACTGAAGCTTTCTTT.

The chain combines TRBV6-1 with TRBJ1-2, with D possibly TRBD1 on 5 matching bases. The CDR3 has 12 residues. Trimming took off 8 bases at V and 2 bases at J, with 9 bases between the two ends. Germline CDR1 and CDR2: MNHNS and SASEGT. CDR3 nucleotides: TGTGCCAGCCTGGCAGGGAACTATGGCTACACCTTC. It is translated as CASLAGNYGYTF.

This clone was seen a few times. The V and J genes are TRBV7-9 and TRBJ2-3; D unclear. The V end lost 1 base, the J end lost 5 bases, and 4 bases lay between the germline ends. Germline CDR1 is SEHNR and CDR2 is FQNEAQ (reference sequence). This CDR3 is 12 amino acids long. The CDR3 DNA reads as TGTGCCAGCAGCTTAGTGGTAGATACGCAGTATTTT. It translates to CASSLVVDTQYF.

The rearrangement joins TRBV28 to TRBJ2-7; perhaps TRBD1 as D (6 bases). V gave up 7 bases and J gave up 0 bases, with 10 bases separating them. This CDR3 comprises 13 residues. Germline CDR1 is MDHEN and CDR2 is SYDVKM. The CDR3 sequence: CASTGAPSYEQYF. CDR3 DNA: TGTGCCAGCACAGGGGCACCCTCCTACGAGCAGTACTTC. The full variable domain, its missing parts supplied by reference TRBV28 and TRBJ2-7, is DVKVTQSSRYLVKRTGEKVFLECVQDMDHENMFWYRQDPGLGLRLIYFSYDVKMKEKGDIPEGYSVSREKKERFSLILESASTNQTSMYLCASTGAPSYEQYFGPGTRLTVT.

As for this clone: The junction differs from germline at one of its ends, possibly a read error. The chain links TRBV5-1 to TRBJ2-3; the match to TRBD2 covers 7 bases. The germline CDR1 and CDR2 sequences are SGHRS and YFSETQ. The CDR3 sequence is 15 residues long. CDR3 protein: CASSEPAGKADTRYF. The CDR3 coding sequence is TGCGCCAGCAGCGAGCCAGCGGGGAAGGCAGATACGCGGTATTTT.

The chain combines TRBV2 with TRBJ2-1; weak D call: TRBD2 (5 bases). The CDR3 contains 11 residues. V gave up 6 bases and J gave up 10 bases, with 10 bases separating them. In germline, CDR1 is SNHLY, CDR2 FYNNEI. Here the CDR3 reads CASRGVGEQFF. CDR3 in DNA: TGTGCCAGCAGGGGAGTAGGCGAGCAGTTCTTC. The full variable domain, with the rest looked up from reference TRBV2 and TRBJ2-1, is EPEVTQTPSHQVTQMGQEVILRCVPISNHLYFYWYRQILGQKVEFLVSFYNNEISEKSEIFDDQFSVERPDGSNFTLKIRSTKLEDSAMYFCASRGVGEQFFGPGTRLTVL.

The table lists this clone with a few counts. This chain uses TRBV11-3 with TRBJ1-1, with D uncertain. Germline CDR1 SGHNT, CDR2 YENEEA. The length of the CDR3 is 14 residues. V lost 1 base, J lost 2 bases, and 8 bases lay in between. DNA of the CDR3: TGTGCCAGCAGCTTAGGACCGAGAAACACTGAAGCTTTCTTT. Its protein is CASSLGPRNTEAFF.

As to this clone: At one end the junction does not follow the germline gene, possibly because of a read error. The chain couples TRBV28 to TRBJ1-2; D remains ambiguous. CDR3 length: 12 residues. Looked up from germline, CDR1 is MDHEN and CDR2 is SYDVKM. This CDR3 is CASTARTDGCTF. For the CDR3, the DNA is TGTGCCAGCACCGCTCGGACGGATGGCTGCACCTTC.

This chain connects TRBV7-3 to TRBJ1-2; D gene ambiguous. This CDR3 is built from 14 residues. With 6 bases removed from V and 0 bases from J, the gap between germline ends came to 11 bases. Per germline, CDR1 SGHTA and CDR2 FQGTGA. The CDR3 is CASSVLTSNYGYTF. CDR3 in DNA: TGTGCCAGCAGTGTATTGACCTCTAACTATGGCTACACCTTC.

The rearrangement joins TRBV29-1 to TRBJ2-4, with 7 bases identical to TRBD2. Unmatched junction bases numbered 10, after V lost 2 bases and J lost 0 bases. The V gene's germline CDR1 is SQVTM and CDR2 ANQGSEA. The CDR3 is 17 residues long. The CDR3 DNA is TGCAGCGTTGAAAAAAGCGGGGCGGGCCTAGCCAAAAACATTCAGTACTTC. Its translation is CSVEKSGAGLAKNIQYF.

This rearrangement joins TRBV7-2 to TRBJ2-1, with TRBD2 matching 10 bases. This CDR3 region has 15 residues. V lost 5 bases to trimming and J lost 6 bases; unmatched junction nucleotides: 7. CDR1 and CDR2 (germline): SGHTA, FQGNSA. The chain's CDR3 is CASSRGLAIGNEQFF. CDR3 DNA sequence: TGTGCCAGCAGCAGGGGACTAGCGATTGGCAATGAGCAGTTCTTC.

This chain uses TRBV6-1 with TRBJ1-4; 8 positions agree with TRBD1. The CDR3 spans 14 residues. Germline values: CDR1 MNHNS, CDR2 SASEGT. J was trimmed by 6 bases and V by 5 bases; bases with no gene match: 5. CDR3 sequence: CASSTGTGYEKLFF. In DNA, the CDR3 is TGTGCCAGCAGTACCGGGACAGGATATGAAAAACTGTTTTTT.

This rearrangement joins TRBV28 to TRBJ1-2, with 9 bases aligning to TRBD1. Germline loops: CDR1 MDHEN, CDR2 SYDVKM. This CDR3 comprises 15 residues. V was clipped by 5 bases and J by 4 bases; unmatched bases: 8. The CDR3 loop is CASSKPGTGSYGYTF. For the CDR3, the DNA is TGTGCCAGCAGTAAACCCGGGACAGGGAGCTATGGCTACACCTTC.

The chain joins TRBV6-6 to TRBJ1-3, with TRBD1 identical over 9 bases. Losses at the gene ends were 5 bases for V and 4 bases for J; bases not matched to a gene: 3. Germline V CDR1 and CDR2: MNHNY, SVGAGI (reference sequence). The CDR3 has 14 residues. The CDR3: CASSRQGVGNTIYF. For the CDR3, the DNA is TGTGCCAGCAGTCGACAGGGGGTGGGAAACACCATATATTTT.

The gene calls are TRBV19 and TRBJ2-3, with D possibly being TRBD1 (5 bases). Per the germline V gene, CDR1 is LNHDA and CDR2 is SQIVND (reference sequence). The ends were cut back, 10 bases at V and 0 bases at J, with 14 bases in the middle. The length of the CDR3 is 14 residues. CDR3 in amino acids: CATRVGRSTDTQYF. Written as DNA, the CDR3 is TGTGCCACCAGGGTCGGACGGAGCACAGATACGCAGTATTTT.

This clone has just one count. The DNA for the CDR3 is TGTGCCAGCAGCTTGGGGTCGTTCTATGGCTACACCTTC. The encoded protein is CASSLGSFYGYTF. This rearrangement joins TRBV7-2 to TRBJ1-2; no clear D gene. This CDR3 region has 13 residues. Trimming removed 3 bases from V and 4 bases from J, with 9 bases in between. Germline lookup yields CDR1 SGHTA and CDR2 FQGNSA. The full variable domain, its missing parts supplied by reference TRBV7-2 and TRBJ1-2, is GAGVSQSPSNKVTEKGKDVELRCDPISGHTALYWYRQSLGQGLEFLIYFQGNSAPDKSGLPSDRFSAERTGGSVSTLTIQRTQQEDSAVYLCASSLGSFYGYTFGSGTRLTVV.

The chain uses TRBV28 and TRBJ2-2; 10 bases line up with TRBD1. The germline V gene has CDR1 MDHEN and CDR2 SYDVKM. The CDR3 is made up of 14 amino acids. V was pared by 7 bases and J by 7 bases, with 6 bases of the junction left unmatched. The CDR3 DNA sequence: TGTGCCAGCAACCCGACAGGGGGCTACGGGGAGCTGTTTTTT. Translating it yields CASNPTGGYGELFF.

In DNA, the CDR3 is TGTGCCAGCAAGGTGGGAGTGAGCACAGATACGCAGTATTTT. This translates into CASKVGVSTDTQYF. The rearrangement uses TRBV6-5 and TRBJ2-3; D perhaps matches TRBD2 (5 bases). Looked up from germline, CDR1 is MNHEY and CDR2 is SVGAGI. V gave up 7 bases and J gave up 0 bases, with 11 bases separating them. The CDR3 extends over 14 amino acids.

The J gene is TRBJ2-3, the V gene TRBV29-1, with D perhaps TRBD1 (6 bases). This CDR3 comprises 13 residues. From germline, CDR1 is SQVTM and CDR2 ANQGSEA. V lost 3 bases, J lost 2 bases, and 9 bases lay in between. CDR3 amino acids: CSVDRDTTDTQYF. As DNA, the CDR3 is TGCAGCGTTGACCGGGACACCACAGATACGCAGTATTTT.

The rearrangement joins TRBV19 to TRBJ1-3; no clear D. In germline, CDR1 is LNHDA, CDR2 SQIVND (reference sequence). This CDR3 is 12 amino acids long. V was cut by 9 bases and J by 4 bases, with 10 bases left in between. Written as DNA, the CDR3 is TGTGCCAGCGGAGAAGTCGGAAACACCATATATTTT. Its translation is CASGEVGNTIYF.

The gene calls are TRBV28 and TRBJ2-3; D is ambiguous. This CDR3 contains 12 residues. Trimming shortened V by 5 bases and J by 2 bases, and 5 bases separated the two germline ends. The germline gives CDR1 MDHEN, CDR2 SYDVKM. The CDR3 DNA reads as TGTGCCAGCAGTATATCCACAGATACGCAGTATTTT. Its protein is CASSISTDTQYF.

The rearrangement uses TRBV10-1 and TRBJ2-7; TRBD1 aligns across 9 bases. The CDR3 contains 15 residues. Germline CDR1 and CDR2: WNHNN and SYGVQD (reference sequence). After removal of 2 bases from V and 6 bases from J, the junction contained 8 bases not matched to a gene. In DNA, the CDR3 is TGCGCCAGCAGTGAGGCCGGGACAGGGAGGGCCGAGCAGTACTTC. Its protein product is CASSEAGTGRAEQYF.

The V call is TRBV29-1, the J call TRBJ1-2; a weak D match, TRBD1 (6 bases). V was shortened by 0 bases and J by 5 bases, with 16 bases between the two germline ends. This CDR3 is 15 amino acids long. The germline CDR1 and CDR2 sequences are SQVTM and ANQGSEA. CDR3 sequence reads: CSVEDPGRGSYGYTF. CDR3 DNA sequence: TGCAGCGTTGAAGATCCCGGCAGGGGAAGTTATGGCTACACCTTC.

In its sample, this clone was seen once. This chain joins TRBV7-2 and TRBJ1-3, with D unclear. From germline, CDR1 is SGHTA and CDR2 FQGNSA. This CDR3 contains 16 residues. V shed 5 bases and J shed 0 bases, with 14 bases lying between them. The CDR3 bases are TGTGCCAGCAGCCCCGCCGGCCCACTCTCTGGAAACACCATATATTTT. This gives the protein CASSPAGPLSGNTIYF. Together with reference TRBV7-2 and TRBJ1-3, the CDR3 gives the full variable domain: GAGVSQSPSNKVTEKGKDVELRCDPISGHTALYWYRQSLGQGLEFLIYFQGNSAPDKSGLPSDRFSAERTGGSVSTLTIQRTQQEDSAVYLCASSPAGPLSGNTIYFGEGSWLTVV.

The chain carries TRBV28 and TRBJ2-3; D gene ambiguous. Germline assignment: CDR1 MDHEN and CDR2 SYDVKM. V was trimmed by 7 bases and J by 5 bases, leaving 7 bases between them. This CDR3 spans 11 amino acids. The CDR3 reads CASNERDTQYF. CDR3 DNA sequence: TGTGCCAGCAATGAGAGAGATACGCAGTATTTT.

The CDR3 nucleotides read TGTGCCAGCAGCTTAGTCGGGGCCACAGATACGCAGTATTTT. It specifies CASSLVGATDTQYF. This chain uses TRBV7-2 with TRBJ2-3, with D possibly called TRBD1 or TRBD2 (5 bases each). The CDR3 has 14 amino acids. The V and J ends lost 1 base and 2 bases respectively, with 7 bases between them. CDR1 is SGHTA and CDR2 is FQGNSA in the germline V gene.